Listed below are T cell receptor beta chains from one sample, sequenced in a study of cytomegalovirus exposure and HLA in healthy donors. Profiled with immunoSEQ multiplex PCR; TCRdb holds only in-frame clones, not every one. The table shows 87,000 or so clones, with 6% to 9% occurring only once. The sample was PBMCs. The origin of the receptors is a man aged 45 to 65 in good health and CMV-seronegative. The CDR3 runs from the conserved cysteine through the conserved F or W. D genes are given only for firm matches. Rows give clone size only sometimes, using once, few, many, or a class for an expanded clone.

>TRBV27|TRBJ2-1|TRBD1|few
CASSLTPGQNNEQFF
>TRBV5-4|TRBJ2-1|.|few
CASSLSYRNEQFF
>TRBV4-2|TRBJ2-3|TRBD2|.
CASQPGTSSLHTQYF
>TRBV4-1|TRBJ1-6|.|few
CASSQEGLGGGYNSPLHF
>TRBV5-4|TRBJ2-3|TRBD2|.
CASSPTRGAGGRTDTQYF
>TRBV28|TRBJ1-2|.|few
CASGTRLRTNYGYTF
>TRBV9|TRBJ1-2|.|few
CASSVGADYGYTF
>TRBV7-8|TRBJ2-5|TRBD2|.
CASSSGLAGGRGQETQYF
>TRBV10-3|TRBJ2-3|TRBD2|few
CAIRWTSGGADTQYF
>TRBV5-4|TRBJ2-1|TRBD1|.
CASSLDRGIYNEQFF
>TRBV5-4|TRBJ2-1|.|.
CASRSTGNNEQFF
>TRBV7-9|TRBJ1-2|TRBD1|.
CASSLEGANYGYTF
>TRBV5-6|TRBJ2-5|.|.
CASRHTGTEQETQYF
>TRBV2|TRBJ2-1|TRBD2|few
CASSEATSGGVTQFF
>TRBV6-5|TRBJ1-1|.|few
CASSYWWTEPNTEAFF
>TRBV27|.|.|few
CASSFRGGYEQYF
>TRBV5-4|TRBJ2-7|TRBD1|few
CASSLQGAREQYF
>TRBV5-8|TRBJ2-7|TRBD1|few
CASTRGQTYEQYF
>TRBV30|TRBJ1-5|TRBD1|few
CAWGGGTGGSNQPQHF
>TRBV9|TRBJ2-1|TRBD2|.
CASSVDDGLGSHNEQFF
>TRBV5-1|TRBJ1-1|.|.
CASKARGGLAAEAFF
>TRBV19|TRBJ2-2|.|few
CAVGRTNTGELFF
>TRBV5-4|TRBJ1-1|TRBD1|few
CASSTGQGWRHTEAFF
>TRBV5-4|TRBJ2-7|TRBD1|.
CASSLRTGGTYEQYF
>TRBV5-8|TRBJ1-6|TRBD1|.
CASSAGQGEGSPLHF
>TRBV6-1|TRBJ1-1|TRBD1|.
CASNKQGGGTEAFF
>TRBV25-1|TRBJ2-6|.|.
CASSALLRWLRANVLTF
>TRBV14|TRBJ2-2|.|few
CASSQDPGTGELFF
>TRBV10-1|TRBJ2-7|.|.
CASSDPTPGSAYEQYF
>TRBV27|TRBJ2-7|TRBD2|.
CASSFLAGDQVQYF
>TRBV4-1|TRBJ2-7|TRBD1|.
CASSQPGQPSYEQYF
>TRBV6-5|TRBJ1-5|.|many
CASSYGAKNQPQHF
>TRBV7-3|TRBJ1-1|.|few
CASSPGLKTEAFF
>TRBV28|TRBJ1-6|TRBD1|few
CASSLHRGNSPLHF
>TRBV19|TRBJ1-5|TRBD1|.
CASSFQQGMVQPQHF
>TRBV27|TRBJ1-2|.|.
CASSRQLNYGYTF
>TRBV28|TRBJ2-2|.|few
CASSVNRAGDTGELFF
>TRBV6-5|TRBJ2-1|.|few
CASSYLNEQFF
>TRBV7-2|TRBJ2-5|TRBD2|few
CASSSRPWWTSGSRETQYF
>TRBV10-2|TRBJ1-5|.|.
CASSEIGRQHQPQHF
>TRBV9|TRBJ2-2|TRBD2|.
CASSPTSGRGGELFF
>TRBV7-8|TRBJ2-3|.|few
CASSSRTSPSSTDTQYF
>TRBV28|TRBJ2-3|TRBD2|.
CASRKRGTRTDTQYF
>TRBV2|TRBJ2-2|.|few
CASKSSSTANTGELFF
>TRBV28|TRBJ1-1|.|few
CASSLPGQGAEAFF
>TRBV5-1|TRBJ1-5|.|.
CASSPGLDQPQHF
>TRBV6-1|TRBJ1-1|.|few
CASSQPGLPSTEAFF
>TRBV7-9|TRBJ2-7|TRBD2|.
CASSSTSGTQYF
>TRBV29-1|TRBJ1-1|.|.
CSVGGQGNTEAFF
>TRBV13|TRBJ2-7|TRBD2|.
CASRRLAGVSEQYF
>TRBV6-5|TRBJ2-1|.|few
CASNDNYNEQFF
>TRBV5-1|TRBJ2-2|TRBD1|.
CASATGQGTGELFF
>TRBV27|TRBJ2-7|.|few
CASSLSSGYPLYEQYF
>TRBV5-6|TRBJ2-6|.|few
CASSLLSGSGANVLTF
>TRBV28|TRBJ2-5|.|few
CASSLFPGQETQYF